This T cell receptor beta chain was documented in a study of T-cell reconstitution after alpha-beta-depleted transplantation in children. Findings of the study overall: After one year, T-cell counts and TCRbeta diversity mostly came from new T cells. In some patients, recipient T cells and intrathymic progenitors surviving conditioning explained high day-60 diversity. Two months or so post-transplant, alpha-beta T cells reportedly derived from several hundred expanded graft clones.

CDR3 length equals 15 residues. The V and J ends lost 0 bases and 4 bases, in that order; junction bases with no gene match: 6. Germline V CDR1 and CDR2: SGHDN, FVKESK. As it was prepared, the TCRbeta library received unique molecular identifiers. From the PCR reads, TCRdb called clonotypes with MiXCR, one entry per CDR3 protein. The sample holds 800,000 to 1,000,000 distinct CDR3 sequences, about 29% seen once. Comment on this clonotype: Its target is unknown.

The chain carries TRBV14 and TRBJ2-7, with TRBD2 identical over 7 bases. This sequence was found in a boy younger than two who had a stem cell transplant for SCID, so the T cells may come from the graft donor. Source: PBMCs, mostly from graft donor cells, taken 360 days after TCRalphabeta/CD19-depleted stem cell transplant. The CDR3, as DNA: TGTGCCAGCAGCCAAGAACCGGGACTATCGTACGAGCAGTACTTC. This sequence encodes CASSQEPGLSYEQYF.